This record concerns one TCR beta chain sequence. Its antigen is currently unknown. The sample holds other DNA sequences that translate to the same CDR3. Deletions cut 4 bases from V and 0 bases from J, with 10 bases between. The CDR3 runs 14 residues. The germline V gene has CDR1 SGHRS and CDR2 YFSETQ. Assay: immunoSEQ multiplex PCR; the TCRdb copy retains only in-frame clones and omits some. The sample has about 73,000 clones; 85% to 90% are singletons. The data were taken from a study of OX40 agonist ivuxolimab in advanced cancers. Study conclusions and caveats: The study found that CD8+ T cells averaged more expanded clones than CD4+.

This chain connects TRBV5-1 to TRBJ1-1, with D possibly being TRBD1 (6 bases). Sample: CD4+ or CD8+ T cells sorted from blood, taken in a trial of the OX40 agonist ivuxolimab. This receptor was taken from an adult with an advanced solid tumor such as melanoma, head and neck, liver or kidney cancer. The CDR3 loop is CASSPGTLNTEAFF. In DNA form, the CDR3 reads TGCGCCAGCAGCCCAGGGACACTGAACACTGAAGCTTTCTTT.